The TCR beta chain under discussion was sequenced for a study of graft-versus-host responses after intestinal transplantation (dated by TCRdb to 2020 to 2022). Study-level background: Multivisceral, liver-intestinal, or isolated intestinal transplants were received by the recipients. All recipients received anti-thymocyte globulin induction followed by maintenance tacrolimus and steroids for around three years. Bulk TCR-beta CDR3 sequencing was used to track graft-versus-host and host-versus-graft alloreactive T cell clones in the graft, circulation and bone marrow after intestinal transplantation. To identify alloreactive clones, pre-transplant mixed lymphocyte reaction products were sequenced and then compared with unstimulated pre-transplant donor and recipient T cells. A cohort of fewer than 25 intestinal transplant recipients, including one retransplant, was enrolled, and 3 patients lacking pretransplant specimens were excluded. A peak of at least 4% donor T cells among recipient peripheral blood mononuclear cells was the definition used for donor T cell macrochimerism. Samples from three later patients were sequenced in-house on an Illumina MiSeq with MiXCR processing rather than by the commercial service. Beyond this particular receptor, the publication reports: The conclusions were limited by the relatively low number and heterogeneity of the intestinal transplant patients. In patients with donor T cell macrochimerism, the allografts had high GvH to HvG T cell clonal ratios. GvH clones turned up in recipient bone marrow, with some appearing earlier in ileal mucosa or blood, a pattern consistent with an intestinal mucosal origin. Early after transplant, declines in HvG clones were associated with peak levels of circulating GvH clones.

Libraries were constructed by the immunoSEQ multiplex PCR assay. For most patients, genomic DNA was subjected to high-throughput TCR-beta CDR3 sequencing by Adaptive Biotechnologies. In the original analysis: TCR sequencing data were retrieved from Adaptive's ImmunoSEQ software for some 17 patients, whereas a few other patients were processed with MiXCR and VDJtools. Because the origin of CDR3 nucleotide sequences shared between donor and recipient could not be assigned, those sequences were removed. To be classed as alloreactive, a clone needed at least 2-fold expansion over unstimulated cells and a minimum CFSE-low frequency of 0.002% (template counts) or 0.001% (read counts). A clone was considered mappable if detected in the sequenced pre-transplant spleen, lymph node, or MLR CFSE-low populations of the donor or recipient. The cumulative frequency of alloreactive clones was calculated as a percentage of all sequences, weighted by copy number. Held by TCRdb, this immuneACCESS table contains in-frame sequences only and omits some clones. Under half of the omission traces to an unresolved V gene where checked; the cause of the rest is unknown. For V, J and clone size, that table is used; D and trimming come from the DNA. The sample yields about 47,000 clones; approximately 94% were counted once. The top ten constitute 1.5% to 2% of the sample.

This clone was seen a single time. Its antigen has not been determined. Per-base quality was not reported, and no clone a single base away is much larger than it. Here V drops 5 bases and J drops 3 bases, and the junction holds 10 bases not matched to any gene. The CDR1 and CDR2 encoded by the germline V gene are SGHTA and FQGTGA. The CDR3 numbers 17 residues from cysteine through phenylalanine. CDR3 DNA only is kept here, 51 bases in frame from base 1. Blood samples were collected up to 4 times in the first month after transplant and then at least monthly when available. This sequence was found in a human patient who received an intestinal transplant, so some T cells may come from the graft donor. The sequencing used PBMCs, collected 335 days after intestinal transplant. Here the chain combines TRBV7-3 and TRBJ2-3; 11 central nucleotides agree with TRBD2. The CDR3 loop reads CASSQPTSGTPTDTQYF. The sequenced DNA is TGTGCCAGCAGCCAACCGACTAGCGGGACACCTACAGATACGCAGTATTTT.